This T cell receptor beta chain was sequenced during a study of T-cell reconstitution after alpha-beta-depleted transplantation in children. Preparation of the TCRbeta library involved a method that used unique molecular identifiers. TCRdb recomputed calls from the PCR reads with MiXCR, one row per CDR3 protein. The sample yields about 270,000 distinct CDR3 sequences, more than 9% seen once. V lost 4 bases and J lost 3, with 17 bases in between. Germline V gene sequence: CDR1 SGHRS, CDR2 YFSETQ. The CDR3 runs to 16 residues. This clonotype was observed a few times. This receptor was obtained from a human donor who donated a stem cell graft to a child with SCID. V and J are TRBV5-1 and TRBJ1-3; D gene ambiguous. Sequences were derived from PBMCs from the stem cell graft donor, sampled from the stem cell graft. The CDR3 coding sequence is TGCGCCAGCAGCACGGCCCCAATTGGGGTTGGAAACACCATATATTTT. Translating it yields CASSTAPIGVGNTIYF.